The T cell receptor (beta chain) under discussion was sequenced for a study of cytomegalovirus exposure and HLA in healthy donors. Overall study: In terms of ancestry, the Caucasian-associated cluster contained roughly 81% of the approximately 400 genotyped donors.

This clone has just one count. Primers included in the PCR were 60 Vbeta and 13 Jbeta primers. Method: immunoSEQ multiplex PCR; TCRdb's copy keeps in-frame clones and lacks some. The sample includes 150,000 to 200,000 clones, over 60% of them seen just once. Germline V gene data show CDR1 as ENHRY and CDR2 as SYGVKD. The CDR3 loop spans 16 amino acids. The V segment lost 6 bases and the J segment 4 bases; nucleotides outside the gene matches: 10. V is TRBV10-3 and J is TRBJ2-2; 8 bases line up with TRBD2. The source of this sequence is a woman between 40 and 50 years old in good health and CMV-seronegative. Sequencing used PBMCs. The CDR3 bases are TGTGCCATCAGCGGGAGCGGGGGATGGGGCACCGGGGAGCTGTTTTTT. It is translated as CAISGSGGWGTGELFF.